This TCR beta chain derives from a study of regulatory T cells in long-lasting Graves disease. Study conclusions and caveats: TRBV28, TRBJ1-2 and TRBJ2-5 were segments that persistent disease favored. Persistent patients shared more public clonotypes (under 3,000) than newly diagnosed patients (approximately 960).

This clonotype was counted ten times or more. Its specificity is unknown. In building TCR beta libraries, iRepertoire HTBI primers were used together with Arm-PCR of CDR3 regions. Per the study methods: The identification of 55 to 70 TRBV and 14 to 15 TRBJ segments was made across samples. TCRdb processed the multiplex PCR reads anew with MiXCR; each CDR3 protein has one entry. These V and J calls rely on TCRdb rather than the paper's analysis. The table includes 350,000 to 450,000 distinct CDR3 sequences, around 23% detected once. Time point in this sample: persistent/refractory GD, antithyroid drugs over 5 years with positive TRAb. Construction of the TCR library relied on RNA isolated from PBMCs. Under American Thyroid Association guidelines, Graves' disease was diagnosed. CDR1 and CDR2 from the germline V gene are MNHNS and SASEGT. The CDR3 length is 15 residues. Between the trimmed V and J ends, which lost 2 bases and 9 bases, there was a span of 19 bases.

The TCR originated in a female donor with Graves disease. The source material was peripheral blood mononuclear cells (PBMCs), sampled when the disease was refractory, from a patient treated with antithyroid drugs. The chain recombines TRBV6-1 with TRBJ2-5, with D possibly TRBD1 on 6 matching bases. The CDR3 DNA follows: TGTGCCAGCAGTGAATTTCCCCCAGGGGAGACGGCCCAGTACTTC. It yields the protein CASSEFPPGETAQYF.